This entry describes one TCR beta chain. The CDR3 loop spans 14 amino acids. Trimming pared 0 bases from V and 7 bases from J, leaving 11 bases between. Germline V gene data show CDR1 as SGHNT and CDR2 as YYREEE (reference sequence). This sample is part of a study of cytomegalovirus exposure and HLA in healthy donors. Turning to the study itself: The Caucasian-associated ancestry cluster held 80% to 90% of around 380 genotyped donors.

The PCR had 60 Vbeta and 13 Jbeta primers. TCRdb keeps only in-frame clones here, not all; method: immunoSEQ multiplex PCR. The table lists over 150,000 clones, approximately 78% of them singletons. The chain links TRBV5-4 to TRBJ2-1, with D unresolved. The clonotype comes from a woman under 40 in good health and CMV-seropositive. The specimen was PBMCs. The CDR3 sequence: CASSLGGLKNEQFF. For the CDR3, the DNA is TGTGCCAGCAGCTTGGGAGGCCTAAAGAATGAGCAGTTCTTC.